The next 24 T cell receptor beta chains were all read from a single sample in a study of T-cell reconstitution after alpha-beta-depleted transplantation in children. Construction of the TCRbeta library involved unique molecular identifiers. TCRdb reprocessed the PCR reads via MiXCR and lists one record per CDR3 protein. The table records hundreds of thousands of distinct CDR3 sequences, 10% to 15% of them present only once. The sequencing used PBMCs, mostly from graft donor cells, collected 360 days after TCRalphabeta/CD19-depleted stem cell transplant. The receptor set was obtained from a male patient aged 5 to 17 who had a stem cell transplant for acute myeloid leukemia, so the T cells may come from the graft donor.

The CDR3 DNA follows: TGTGCCAGCTCACCCCAGACAACAGATACGCAGTATTTT. Protein: CASSPQTTDTQYF. J is TRBJ2-3 and V is TRBV18; no clear D gene. The CDR3 totals 13 residues. Germline V CDR1 and CDR2: KGHSH, LQKENI. Between the trimmed V and J ends, which lost 3 bases and 3 bases, there was a span of 7 bases.

J is TRBJ2-2 and V is TRBV9, with 10 bases fitting TRBD2. The V gene's germline CDR1 is SGDLS and CDR2 YYNGEE. The V and J ends lost 4 bases and 1 base, in that order; junction bases with no gene match: 7. This CDR3 has 17 amino acids. The CDR3 sequence is CASSSPLAGENTGELFF. CDR3 in DNA: TGTGCCAGCAGCTCCCCCCTAGCGGGGGAGAACACCGGGGAGCTGTTTTTT. Based on the CDR3 plus reference TRBV9 and TRBJ2-2, the full variable domain is DSGVTQTPKHLITATGQRVTLRCSPRSGDLSVYWYQQSLDQGLQFLIQYYNGEERAKGNILERFSAQQFPDLHSELNLSSLELGDSALYFCASSSPLAGENTGELFFGEGSRLTVL.

The rearrangement uses TRBV28 and TRBJ1-1, with D unclear. The CDR3 extends over 14 amino acids. CDR1 is MDHEN, CDR2 SYDVKM, per germline. Trimming left V 5 bases short and J 8 bases short, with 18 bases between. The CDR3 spells CASSRTMDAREAFF. The DNA of the CDR3 is TGTGCCAGCAGTCGGACTATGGACGCTCGAGAAGCTTTCTTT.

This rearrangement joins TRBV5-5 to TRBJ2-5; D ambiguous. This CDR3 spans 18 amino acids. V was cut by 2 bases and J by 2 bases, with 22 bases left in between. Per germline, CDR1 SGHKS and CDR2 YYEKEE (reference sequence). This chain's CDR3 is CASSFSLSVTPAQETQYF. CDR3 nucleotide sequence: TGTGCCAGCAGCTTTTCTCTATCTGTGACACCGGCACAAGAGACCCAGTACTTC.

This clonotype was recorded at least ten times. This chain connects TRBV5-1 to TRBJ2-7; D remains unclear. The CDR3 loop spans 12 amino acids. Deletions cut 0 bases from V and 3 bases from J, with 4 bases between. The germline gives CDR1 SGHRS, CDR2 YFSETQ. CDR3 sequence (DNA): TGCGCCAGCAGCTTGGGCCACTACGAGCAGTACTTC. This translates into CASSLGHYEQYF.

The chain links TRBV20-1 to TRBJ2-1; TRBD2 aligns across 9 bases. CDR1 and CDR2 (germline): DFQATT, SNEGSKA (reference sequence). J gave up 2 bases and V 5 bases, and 7 bases lay outside the gene matches. The CDR3 has 15 residues. This chain's CDR3 is CSALLGLATYNEQFF. The CDR3 DNA reads as TGCAGTGCTCTCCTCGGACTAGCGACCTACAATGAGCAGTTCTTC.

This CDR3 reads CSARASSGTHTGELFF. The CDR3, as DNA: TGCAGTGCTAGAGCCTCTAGCGGGACGCACACCGGGGAGCTGTTTTTT. This chain connects TRBV20-1 to TRBJ2-2; 9 nucleotides line up with TRBD2. CDR3 length: 16 residues. CDR1 is DFQATT, CDR2 SNEGSKA, per germline (reference sequence). With 1 base clipped from V and 3 bases from J, the junction kept 6 bases outside the gene matches.

This clonotype has more than one count but fewer than ten. V is TRBV29-1 and J is TRBJ1-1, with TRBD1 matching over 7 bases. With V trimmed by 6 bases and J by 4 bases, 8 bases remained unmatched. The CDR3 has 13 residues. The germline V gene encodes CDR1 SQVTM and CDR2 ANQGSEA. The CDR3: CSVETGLVTEAFF. CDR3 sequence (DNA): TGCAGCGTAGAGACAGGGCTCGTCACTGAAGCTTTCTTT.

The J gene is TRBJ2-2, the V gene TRBV9; TRBD1 might be the D (6 bases). Germline values: CDR1 SGDLS, CDR2 YYNGEE. V was shortened by 4 bases and J by 0 bases, with 16 bases between the two germline ends. This CDR3 comprises 17 residues. CDR3 DNA sequence: TGTGCCAGCAGCAGTAACGTCAGGGGAGCGAACACCGGGGAGCTGTTTTTT. Residues: CASSSNVRGANTGELFF.

CDR3 region: CSARPPVAREQFF. DNA for the CDR3: TGCAGTGCTAGGCCCCCGGTGGCGCGGGAGCAGTTCTTC. This chain links TRBV20-1 with TRBJ2-1, with D unresolved. With 3 bases removed from V and 10 bases from J, the gap between germline ends came to 16 bases. This CDR3 is built from 13 residues. Germline-derived CDR1 and CDR2 are DFQATT and SNEGSKA (reference sequence).

This clonotype was observed at least ten times. The chain employs TRBV12-3 or TRBV12-4 and TRBJ1-1, with TRBD1 as a possible D gene (5 bases). Trimming took 6 bases from V and 5 from J, leaving 16 bases between them. This CDR3 is 14 amino acids long. The CDR3 reads CASSFRQGGTEAFF. CDR3 nucleotides: TGTGCCAGCAGCTTTCGGCAGGGTGGGACTGAAGCTTTCTTT.

Comment on this clonotype: One end of the junction does not line up with germline, which may come from a read error. This chain connects TRBV12-3 or TRBV12-4 to TRBJ2-1; D remains unclear. This CDR3 comprises 14 residues. CDR3 DNA sequence: TGTGCCAGCAGGGGAACCGGGCTCGTCAATGAGCGGTTCTTC. Its translation: CASRGTGLVNERFF.

This clonotype was detected many times. The rearrangement links TRBV20-1 to TRBJ2-7; maybe TRBD2 (6 bases). V was pared by 0 bases and J by 0 bases, with 12 bases between. This CDR3 comprises 15 residues. CDR1 is DFQATT and CDR2 is SNEGSKA in the germline V gene (reference sequence). For the CDR3, the DNA is TGCAGTGCTAGAGATGGGACTGGGAGCTCCTACGAGCAGTACTTC. Translating it yields CSARDGTGSSYEQYF.

This clonotype was seen at least ten times. V is TRBV28 and J is TRBJ2-1; TRBD2 is a possible D gene (5 bases). Trimming took off 1 base at V and 7 bases at J, with 11 bases between the two ends. The CDR3 runs to 14 residues. Germline assignment: CDR1 MDHEN and CDR2 SYDVKM. In DNA, the CDR3 is TGTGCCAGCAGTTTATCCGGGATATTGAATGAGCAGTTCTTC. As protein: CASSLSGILNEQFF. Based on the CDR3 plus reference TRBV28 and TRBJ2-1, the full variable domain is DVKVTQSSRYLVKRTGEKVFLECVQDMDHENMFWYRQDPGLGLRLIYFSYDVKMKEKGDIPEGYSVSREKKERFSLILESASTNQTSMYLCASSLSGILNEQFFGPGTRLTVL.

This clonotype was picked up many times. A read error may account for a junction end that differs from germline. The V and J genes are TRBV5-1 and TRBJ2-7, with a weak D call TRBD2 (6 bases). CDR1 SGHRS and CDR2 YFSETQ come from the germline V gene. CDR3 length equals 16 residues. The CDR3, as DNA: TGCGCCAGCAGCTCGGGAGACGCGCCCCTTTCCTATGAGCAGTACTTC. It codes for CASSSGDAPLSYEQYF.

This clonotype was seen at least ten times. This chain connects TRBV5-1 to TRBJ2-2; no clear D. The germline CDR1 and CDR2 sequences are SGHRS and YFSETQ. This CDR3 is 16 amino acids long. Trimming stripped 0 bases from V and 0 bases from J, with 9 bases between. This CDR3 is CASSLANGPNTGELFF. The DNA for the CDR3 is TGCGCCAGCAGCTTGGCCAACGGGCCGAACACCGGGGAGCTGTTTTTT. The variable domain in full, completed from reference TRBV5-1 and TRBJ2-2, reads KAGVTQTPRYLIKTRGQQVTLSCSPISGHRSVSWYQQTPGQGLQFLFEYFSETQRNKGNFPGRFSGRQFSNSRSEMNVSTLELGDSALYLCASSLANGPNTGELFFGEGSRLTVL.

This clonotype came up a few times. V and J are TRBV12-3 or TRBV12-4 and TRBJ2-5; TRBD1 matches at 8 bases. The CDR3 sequence is 15 residues long. Unmatched junction bases numbered 5, after V lost 0 bases and J lost 5 bases. CDR3 residues: CASSLAAGGFETQYF. The CDR3 DNA sequence: TGTGCCAGCAGTTTAGCGGCAGGGGGCTTTGAGACCCAGTACTTC.

This clonotype has only a few counts. The CDR3 protein is CASSLKAANEQFF. CDR3 bases: TGCGCCAGCAGCTTGAAGGCAGCAAATGAGCAGTTCTTC. The chain recombines TRBV5-1 with TRBJ2-1; D remains unclear. The ends were cut back, 1 base at V and 7 bases at J, with 9 bases in the middle. The V gene's germline CDR1 is SGHRS and CDR2 YFSETQ. CDR3 length: 13 residues.

As DNA, the CDR3 is TGTGCCTGGAAGAGGGACGGCTCTGGAAACACCATATATTTT. Residues: CAWKRDGSGNTIYF. The chain employs TRBV30 and TRBJ1-3, with a possible D match to TRBD1 (5 bases). The germline V gene has CDR1 GTSNPN and CDR2 SVGIG (reference sequence). This CDR3 contains 14 residues. V was shortened by 4 bases and J by 0 bases, with 10 bases between the two germline ends.

This clonotype was seen only a few times. The chain employs TRBV5-1 and TRBJ2-7; 8 bases line up with TRBD1. The V gene end was trimmed by 4 bases and the J gene end by 0 bases; junction bases not matched to a gene: 12. In germline, CDR1 is SGHRS, CDR2 YFSETQ. The CDR3 covers 17 residues. This chain's CDR3 is CASSPPVTGAFSYEQYF. The CDR3 coding sequence is TGCGCCAGCAGCCCTCCGGTGACAGGGGCTTTCTCCTACGAGCAGTACTTC.

The chain combines TRBV15 with TRBJ2-2; D is uncertain. Germline V CDR1 and CDR2: LNHNV, YYDKDF (reference sequence). V lost 5 bases, J lost 1 base, and 11 bases lay in between. The CDR3 is 15 residues long. The CDR3 spells CATSGWILNTGELFF. DNA of the CDR3: TGTGCCACCAGCGGATGGATCCTGAACACCGGGGAGCTGTTTTTT.

V gene TRBV27 combines with J gene TRBJ2-3; tentative D call: TRBD1 (6 bases). Germline CDR1 is MNHEY and CDR2 is SMNVEV (reference sequence). This CDR3 spans 15 amino acids. V was clipped by 7 bases and J by 2 bases, with 16 bases between them. The CDR3 DNA reads as TGTGCCAGCAACCCCGGGACACGGTCCACAGATACGCAGTATTTT. It codes for CASNPGTRSTDTQYF.

The table lists this clonotype with a few counts. The CDR3 nucleotides read TGCGCCAGCAAGAGGGGGCGCTTGGAAGGGGCCAACGTCCTGACTTTC. Amino acid sequence: CASKRGRLEGANVLTF. The chain combines TRBV5-1 with TRBJ2-6, with 7 bases lining up with TRBD1. CDR1 is SGHRS and CDR2 is YFSETQ in the germline V gene. The CDR3 totals 16 residues. Unmatched junction bases numbered 10, after V lost 6 bases and J lost 4 bases.

This clonotype has a handful of counts. The rearrangement uses TRBV20-1 and TRBJ2-3; the match to TRBD1 covers 8 bases. The CDR3 runs to 15 residues. Germline CDR1 DFQATT, CDR2 SNEGSKA (reference sequence). V was pared by 3 bases and J by 2 bases, with 7 bases of the junction left unmatched. The CDR3 protein is CSASLQGAITDTQYF. CDR3 sequence (DNA): TGCAGTGCTAGCCTCCAGGGGGCAATCACAGATACGCAGTATTTT.